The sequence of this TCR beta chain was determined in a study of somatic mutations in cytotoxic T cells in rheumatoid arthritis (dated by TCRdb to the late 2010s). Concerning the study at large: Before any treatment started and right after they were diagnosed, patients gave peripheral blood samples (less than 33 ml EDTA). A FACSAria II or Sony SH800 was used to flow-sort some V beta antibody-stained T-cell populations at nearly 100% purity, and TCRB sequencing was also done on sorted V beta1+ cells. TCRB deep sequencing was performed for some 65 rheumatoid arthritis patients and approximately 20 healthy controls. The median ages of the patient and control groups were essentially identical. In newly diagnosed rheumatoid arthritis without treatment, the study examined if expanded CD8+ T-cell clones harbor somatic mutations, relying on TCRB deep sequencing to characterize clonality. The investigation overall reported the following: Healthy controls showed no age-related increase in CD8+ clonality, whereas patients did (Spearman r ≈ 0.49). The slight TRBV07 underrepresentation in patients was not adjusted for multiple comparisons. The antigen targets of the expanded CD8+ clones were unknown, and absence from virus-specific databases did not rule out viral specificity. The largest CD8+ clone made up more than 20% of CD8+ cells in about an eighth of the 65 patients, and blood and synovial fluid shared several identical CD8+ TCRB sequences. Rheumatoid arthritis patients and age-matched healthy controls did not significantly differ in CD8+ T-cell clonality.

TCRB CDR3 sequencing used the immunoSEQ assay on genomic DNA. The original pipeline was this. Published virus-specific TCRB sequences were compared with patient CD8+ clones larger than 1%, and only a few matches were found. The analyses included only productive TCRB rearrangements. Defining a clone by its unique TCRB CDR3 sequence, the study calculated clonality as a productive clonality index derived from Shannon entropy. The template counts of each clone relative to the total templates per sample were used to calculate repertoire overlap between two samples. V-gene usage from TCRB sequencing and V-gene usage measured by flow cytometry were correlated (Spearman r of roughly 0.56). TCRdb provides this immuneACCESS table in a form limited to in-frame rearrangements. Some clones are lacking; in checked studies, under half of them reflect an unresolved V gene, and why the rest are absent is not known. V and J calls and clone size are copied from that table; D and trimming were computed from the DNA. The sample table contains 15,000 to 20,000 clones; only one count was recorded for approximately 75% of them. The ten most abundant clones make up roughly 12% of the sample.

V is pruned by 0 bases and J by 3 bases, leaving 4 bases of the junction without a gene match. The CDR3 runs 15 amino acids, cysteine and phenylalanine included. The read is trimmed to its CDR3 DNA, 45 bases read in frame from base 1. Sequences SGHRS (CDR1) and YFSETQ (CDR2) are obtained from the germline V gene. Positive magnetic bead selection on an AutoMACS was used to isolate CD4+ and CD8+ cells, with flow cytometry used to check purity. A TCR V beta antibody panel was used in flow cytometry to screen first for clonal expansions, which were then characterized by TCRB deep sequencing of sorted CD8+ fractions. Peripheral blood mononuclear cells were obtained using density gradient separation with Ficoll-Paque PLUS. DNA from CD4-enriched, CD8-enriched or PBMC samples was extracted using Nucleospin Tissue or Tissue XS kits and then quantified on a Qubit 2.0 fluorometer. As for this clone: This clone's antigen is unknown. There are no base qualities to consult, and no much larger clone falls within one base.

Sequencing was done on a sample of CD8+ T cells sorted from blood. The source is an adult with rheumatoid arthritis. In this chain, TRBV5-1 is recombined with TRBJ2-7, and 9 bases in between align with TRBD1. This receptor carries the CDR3 CASSLDTGGFYEQYF. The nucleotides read TGCGCCAGCAGCTTGGATACAGGGGGCTTCTACGAGCAGTACTTC.